The 11 T cell receptor beta chains below all came from one sample that was sequenced in a study of blood T cell repertoires in COVID-19. The table came from immunoSEQ multiplex PCR; TCRdb's copy has only in-frame clones and leaves some out. Of roughly 300,000 clones in the sample, roughly 86% were seen once. Material for sequencing was peripheral blood. The receptors originated from a man aged 18 to 35 with active or convalescent COVID-19.

The gene calls are TRBV11-2 and TRBJ1-1; D is ambiguous. This CDR3 region has 12 residues. The V end was cut by 3 bases, the J end by 6 bases, with 8 bases between. Germline lookup yields CDR1 SGHAT and CDR2 FQNNGV. The CDR3 sequence is CASSLWQAEAFF. The CDR3 DNA is TGTGCCAGCAGCTTGTGGCAGGCTGAAGCTTTCTTT.

The DNA for the CDR3 is TGTGCCAGCAGTTACTCGAGTAAGGACAGGGCTTTTATCTACGAGCAGTACTTC. As protein: CASSYSSKDRAFIYEQYF. The chain couples TRBV6-2 or TRBV6-3 to TRBJ2-7; 8 nucleotides agree with TRBD1. Germline V lookup: CDR1 MNHEY, CDR2 SVGEGT. This CDR3 region has 18 residues. V gave up 0 bases and J gave up 3 bases; unmatched junction bases: 13.

V usage is TRBV5-1 and J usage is TRBJ1-5, with 8 bases fitting TRBD1. CDR3 length equals 15 residues. The ends lost 0 bases at V and 6 bases at J; junction bases unmatched: 5. Germline V CDR1 and CDR2: SGHRS, YFSETQ. CDR3 in amino acids: CASSLGTGRGQPQHF. The CDR3 nucleotides read TGCGCCAGCAGCTTGGGGACAGGGCGGGGTCAGCCCCAGCATTTT. The variable domain in full, with the rest retrieved from reference TRBV5-1 and TRBJ1-5, is KAGVTQTPRYLIKTRGQQVTLSCSPISGHRSVSWYQQTPGQGLQFLFEYFSETQRNKGNFPGRFSGRQFSNSRSEMNVSTLELGDSALYLCASSLGTGRGQPQHFGDGTRLSIL.

The chain is built from TRBV12-3 or TRBV12-4 and TRBJ1-5, with D maybe TRBD1 (5 bases). The ends were cut back, 6 bases at V and 7 bases at J, with 10 bases in the middle. The CDR3 runs to 12 residues. CDR3 DNA sequence: TGTGCCAGCAGCCGTAGGGGCCAGCCCCAGCATTTT. This encodes CASSRRGQPQHF.

The chain carries TRBV11-2 and TRBJ1-1, with TRBD1 matching over 8 bases. Germline V lookup: CDR1 SGHAT, CDR2 FQNNGV. V was clipped by 5 bases and J by 4 bases; unmatched bases: 6. The CDR3 has 14 amino acids. The CDR3 spells CASSEGQVGTEAFF. For the CDR3, the DNA is TGTGCCAGCAGCGAGGGACAGGTCGGCACTGAAGCTTTCTTT.

The chain is built from TRBV3-1 (or the pseudogene TRBV3-2) and TRBJ2-1, with 13 nucleotides matching TRBD2. Germline loops: CDR1 LGHDT, CDR2 YNNKEL (reference sequence). J lost 4 bases, V lost 1 base, and 10 bases had no gene match. The CDR3 is 19 amino acids. The CDR3 DNA is TGTGCCAGCAGCCAAGGGGGACTAGCGGGGACTGCTCCTTACAATGAGCAGTTCTTC. It is translated as CASSQGGLAGTAPYNEQFF.

The chain carries TRBV6-5 and TRBJ1-2, with 7 bases identical to TRBD1. V shed 2 bases, J shed 8 bases, and the junction held 8 bases outside the gene matches. CDR3 length equals 14 residues. Germline V gene lookup returns CDR1 MNHEY and CDR2 SVGAGI. CDR3 amino acids: CASSYADRVGGYTF. For the CDR3, the DNA is TGTGCCAGCAGTTACGCAGACAGGGTAGGCGGCTACACCTTC.

The chain uses TRBV30 and TRBJ1-4, with D unclear. V was cut by 5 bases and J by 5 bases, with 18 bases left in between. The CDR3 extends over 15 amino acids. Germline V gives CDR1 GTSNPN, CDR2 SVGIG (reference sequence). CDR3 bases: TGTGCCTGGGGGCTTTTTTGCAGACGAAATGAAAAACTGTTTTTT. Residues: CAWGLFCRRNEKLFF.

The chain recombines TRBV19 with TRBJ2-7; no clear D. The CDR3 contains 11 residues. V was shortened by 5 bases and J by 6 bases, with 8 bases between the two germline ends. Germline V lookup: CDR1 LNHDA, CDR2 SQIVND (reference sequence). This CDR3 is CASSPGREQYF. The CDR3 DNA sequence: TGTGCCAGTAGTCCAGGTCGCGAGCAGTACTTC.

The rearrangement joins TRBV11-2 to TRBJ2-7, with 12 bases matching TRBD1. Germline CDR1 reads SGHAT; CDR2 reads FQNNGV. V shed 5 bases and J 2 bases; nucleotides not matched to a gene: 7. This CDR3 comprises 16 residues. The CDR3 sequence is CASSVPGTGGTYEQYF. For the CDR3, the DNA is TGTGCCAGCAGCGTACCCGGGACAGGGGGCACCTACGAGCAGTACTTC.

The V and J genes are TRBV6-2 or TRBV6-3 and TRBJ2-7; 11 nucleotides line up with TRBD2. J was trimmed by 3 bases and V by 5 bases; bases with no gene match: 6. The CDR3 consists of 15 residues. Germline-derived CDR1 and CDR2 are MNHEY and SVGEGT. CDR3 protein: CASSERTSGLYEQYF. CDR3 nucleotide sequence: TGTGCCAGCAGTGAGCGGACTAGCGGGCTCTACGAGCAGTACTTC.